These T cell receptor beta chains were read from a single sample in a study of blood T cell repertoires in COVID-19. Measured with immunoSEQ multiplex PCR; TCRdb has only the in-frame clones, and not every one. The sample consists of about 85,000 clones, roughly 78% of them appearing once. The sample was peripheral blood. Receptor source: a woman aged 80 or over with acute or convalescent COVID-19. Both conserved end residues are part of each CDR3. The order of the fields is CDR3 length, D gene, V gene, J gene, clone size, CDR3 DNA, CDR3 protein. D genes are given only for firm matches. For some rows the clone size is stated as once, few or many, or as a class when expanded; others skip it.

len: 13
d_gene: .
v_gene: TRBV27
j_gene: TRBJ1-1
abundance: once
CDR3nt: TGTGCCAGCAGTTTAGGGGGGAGGACTGAAGCTTTCTTT
CDR3aa: CASSLGGRTEAFF

len: 14
d_gene: TRBD1
v_gene: TRBV5-1
j_gene: TRBJ2-7
abundance: .
CDR3nt: TGCGCCAGCAGCACAACAGGGGGTATCAACGAGCAGTACTTC
CDR3aa: CASSTTGGINEQYF

len: 14
d_gene: TRBD1
v_gene: TRBV7-9
j_gene: TRBJ1-2
abundance: .
CDR3nt: TGTGCCAGCAGCTTAGGACAGGGCGGCTATGGCTACACCTTC
CDR3aa: CASSLGQGGYGYTF

len: 14
d_gene: TRBD2
v_gene: TRBV2
j_gene: TRBJ2-7
abundance: .
CDR3nt: TGTGCCAGCAGTGAAGCGGGAGGGCCCTACGAGCAGTACTTC
CDR3aa: CASSEAGGPYEQYF

len: 14
d_gene: TRBD1
v_gene: TRBV15
j_gene: TRBJ1-1
abundance: .
CDR3nt: TGTGCCACCAGCAGAGCTGGACAGGCCTTCTCTGCTTTCTTT
CDR3aa: CATSRAGQAFSAFF

len: 16
d_gene: TRBD1
v_gene: TRBV10-3
j_gene: TRBJ1-1
abundance: .
CDR3nt: TGTGCCATCAGTGAGTCGGGGACAGGGGGGAACACTGAAGCTTTCTTT
CDR3aa: CAISESGTGGNTEAFF

len: 13
d_gene: .
v_gene: TRBV5-4
j_gene: TRBJ2-1
abundance: once
CDR3nt: TGTGCCAGTCAAGCGGTTCCATACAATGAGCAGTTCTTC
CDR3aa: CASQAVPYNEQFF

len: 11
d_gene: .
v_gene: TRBV3-1/TRBV3-2
j_gene: TRBJ1-4
abundance: .
CDR3nt: TGTGCCAGCAGCCAGCCGCCTACACTGTTTTTT
CDR3aa: CASSQPPTLFF

len: 15
d_gene: TRBD2
v_gene: TRBV27
j_gene: TRBJ2-1
abundance: .
CDR3nt: TGTGCCAGCAGTTCGACTAGCGGGAGTACAACCGAGCAGTTCTTC
CDR3aa: CASSSTSGSTTEQFF

len: 11
d_gene: .
v_gene: TRBV29-1
j_gene: TRBJ1-5
abundance: .
CDR3nt: TGCAGCGTTGGGGAGGGTCAGCCCCAGCATTTT
CDR3aa: CSVGEGQPQHF

len: 15
d_gene: TRBD2
v_gene: TRBV5-1
j_gene: TRBJ2-1
abundance: .
CDR3nt: TGCGCCAGCAGCGATTTGCTAGCGGGATTCAATGAGCAGTTCTTC
CDR3aa: CASSDLLAGFNEQFF

len: 16
d_gene: TRBD1
v_gene: TRBV6-6
j_gene: TRBJ2-2
abundance: once
CDR3nt: TGTGCCAGCAGTTATTCCCCAGGGGGCACCACCGGGGAGCTGTTTTTT
CDR3aa: CASSYSPGGTTGELFF

len: 17
d_gene: TRBD2
v_gene: TRBV9
j_gene: TRBJ2-1
abundance: .
CDR3nt: TGTGCCAGCAGCCCCGGTGAGCTAGCGGGGCTCTACAATGAGCAGTTCTTC
CDR3aa: CASSPGELAGLYNEQFF

len: 16
d_gene: TRBD1
v_gene: TRBV7-2
j_gene: TRBJ2-3
abundance: .
CDR3nt: TGTGCCAGCAGCTTTAGTTCCGGGACAGGGCTGGATACGCAGTATTTT
CDR3aa: CASSFSSGTGLDTQYF

len: 16
d_gene: TRBD2
v_gene: TRBV24-1
j_gene: TRBJ2-1
abundance: .
CDR3nt: TGTGCCACCAGTGGGTCTTCCCAGGGACTAGCCTATGAGCAGTTCTTC
CDR3aa: CATSGSSQGLAYEQFF